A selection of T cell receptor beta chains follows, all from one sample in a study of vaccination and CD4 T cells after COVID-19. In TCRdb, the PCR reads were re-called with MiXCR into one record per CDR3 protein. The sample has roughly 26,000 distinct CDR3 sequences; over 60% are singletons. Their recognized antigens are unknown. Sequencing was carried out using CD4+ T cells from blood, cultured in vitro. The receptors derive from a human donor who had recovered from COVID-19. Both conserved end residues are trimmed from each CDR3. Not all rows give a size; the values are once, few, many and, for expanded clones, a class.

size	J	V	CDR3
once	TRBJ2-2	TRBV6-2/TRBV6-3	ASSWGSGGELF
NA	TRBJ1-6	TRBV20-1	SARSGSGENSPLH
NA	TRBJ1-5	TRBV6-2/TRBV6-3	ASSYQGGRSAHQH
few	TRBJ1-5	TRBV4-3	ASSQGTEDQPQH
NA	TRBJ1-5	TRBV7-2	ASSLETGNNQPQH
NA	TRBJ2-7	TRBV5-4	ASRPGRAYEQY
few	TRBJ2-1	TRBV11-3	ASSPLPAGEQF
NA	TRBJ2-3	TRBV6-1	ASRTAGTDTQY
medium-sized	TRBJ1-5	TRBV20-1	SAPGLYSNQPQH
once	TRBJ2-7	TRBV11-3	ASSLEKGLAGTYEQY
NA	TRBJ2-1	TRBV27	ASRSAGVGYNEQF
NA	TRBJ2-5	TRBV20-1	SAMIGTAPSETQY
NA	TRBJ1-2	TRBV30	AWSVYVRSGYT
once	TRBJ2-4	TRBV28	ASSSRAVGAKNIQY
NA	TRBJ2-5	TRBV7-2	ASSFPVGLRQETQY
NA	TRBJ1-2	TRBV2	ASSTGNYGCT
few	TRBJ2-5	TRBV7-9	ASRQRGGTGVETQY
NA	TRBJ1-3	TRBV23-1	ASSQSGNTIY
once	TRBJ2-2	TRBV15	ATSRRSTGVRDGELF
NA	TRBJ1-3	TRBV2	ASRGTALSFSGNTIY
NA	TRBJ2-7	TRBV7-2	ASSLGSGAGAGEQY
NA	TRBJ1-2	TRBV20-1	SARSGAAYGYT
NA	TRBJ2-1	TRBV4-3	ASSQSGALKNEQF
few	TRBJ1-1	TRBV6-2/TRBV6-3	ASSYPSVGQAGWGNTEAF
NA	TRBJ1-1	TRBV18	ASSPLYTEAF
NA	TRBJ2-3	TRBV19	ASSPRGRPFFTDTQY
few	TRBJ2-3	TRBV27	AARRQGATDTQY
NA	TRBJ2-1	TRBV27	ASRGFAGASYNEQF
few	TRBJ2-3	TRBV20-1	SARGLAVGDTQY
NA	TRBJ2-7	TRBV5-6	ASSLSGPLVPYEQY
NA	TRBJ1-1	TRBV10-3	AISDPGRVNTEAF
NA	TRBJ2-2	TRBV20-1	SASSHGLATNTGELF
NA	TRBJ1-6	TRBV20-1	SASSQGGSPLH
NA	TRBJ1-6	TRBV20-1	SAPSVQPGHNSPLH
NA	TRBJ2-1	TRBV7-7	ASSPGPTLAVINEQF
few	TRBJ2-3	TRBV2	ASKLDRATDTQY
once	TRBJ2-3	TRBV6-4	ASSQEGLAGVSDTQY
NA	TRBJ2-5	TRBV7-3	ASSLSLASQETQY
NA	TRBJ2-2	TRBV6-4	VSKGRALGTGELF
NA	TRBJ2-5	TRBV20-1	SARDSGTGVETQY
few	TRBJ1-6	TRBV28	ASSLSGKPLNSPLH
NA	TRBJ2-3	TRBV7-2	ASSLGGTSGTDTQY
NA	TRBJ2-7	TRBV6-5	ASSYSKRGSSYEQY
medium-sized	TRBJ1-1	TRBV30	AWGLAASVAF
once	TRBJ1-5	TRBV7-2	ASSQRQGNQPQH
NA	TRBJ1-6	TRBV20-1	SARPGWHSPLH
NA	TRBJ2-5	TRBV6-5	ASSYGAGAIKETQY
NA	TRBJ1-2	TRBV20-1	SARKLTLEGYT
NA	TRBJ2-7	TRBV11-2	ASSPARSVLYSEQY
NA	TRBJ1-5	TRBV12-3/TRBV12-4	ASTSWTQANQPQH